This T cell receptor (beta chain) was sequenced for a study of T cell clusters in autoimmune cytopenias (dated by TCRdb to about 2019). Study-wide context: Per sample, TRB sequencing gave a median depth of about 54,000 reads and a median of about 2,300 distinct TRB clonotypes. Peripheral blood TRB and IGH repertoires were sequenced in autoimmune cytopenia patients at active disease and during treatment follow-up, alongside healthy, CLL and autoimmune hepatitis controls. The goal of the study was to find out whether patients with autoimmune cytopenia have a disease-specific immune repertoire signature that could be used as a blood-based biomarker.

Per sample, around 230 ng of peripheral blood genomic DNA, tens of thousands of genome equivalents, was used for TRB amplification. The germline V gene (reference sequence) specifies MNHEY as CDR1 and SMNVEV as CDR2. Spanning cysteine to phenylalanine, the CDR3 consists of 16 amino acids. No DNA is recorded. In the absence of a count, this clonotype is rated medium-sized (0.01 to 0.1%) from its frequency. Its target antigen remains unknown. Points the paper makes about the study in general: Approximately 3-fold more exclusive TRB clusters were observed in healthy donors than in active autoimmune hepatitis patients, consistent with an autoimmunity-wide signature. The cluster-lack signature was not observed for secondary cytopenia versus CLL, as the signature was apparently masked by the dominant lymphoma-associated repertoire. The T cell clusters were only ever defined in silico, so experimental validation of their functional role was still needed. TRB repertoire shifts, with less even repertoires in secondary cytopenia and CLL, mostly reflected lymphoma bias rather than autoimmunity. GLIPH results suggested that primary autoimmune cytopenia patients were missing physiological T cell clusters, with 50 or so clusters found only in healthy donors compared with approximately 15 found only in patients.

To amplify TRB rearrangements, a touch-down multiplex PCR protocol was run with the TRB-A and TRB-B primer pools combined in a single tube. Two consecutive PCR reactions with Phusion HS II polymerase added Illumina adapters and sample indices to the amplicons. After gel purification with the NucleoSpin Gel and PCR Clean-up kit, the amplicons were quantified by Qubit and checked for quality on an Agilent 2100 Bioanalyzer. Sequencing of the libraries was done on an Illumina MiSeq with 600-cycle, single-indexed, paired-end runs. The authors processed their data as follows. MiXCR version 2.1.12 with the default MiXCR reference library was used to align and assemble TRB reads. A clone was defined by each unique CDR3 nucleotide sequence, and the analysis included only productive sequences with two or more reads. Alpha-parameterized diversity profiles (alpha 0 to 5), including the Shannon (alpha 1) and Simpson (alpha 2) indices, were computed with an R script to assess repertoire diversity. Combinatorial TRB VJ usage was calculated with the tcR package and was compared between cohorts by principal component analysis performed with ade4. Using GLIPH, TCRbeta CDR3s were clustered on pairs of cohorts matched for age and read depth, and a Wilcoxon test was used to compare cluster frequencies. With the reads reprocessed by TCRdb, a single entry stands for each CDR3 protein sequence and no DNA is reported. TCRdb's processing, not the study's, gives the V and J calls here. The sample table includes 15,000 or so distinct CDR3 sequences. Together, the top ten hold 2% to 2.5% of the sample.

The source of this sequence is a human donor with an autoimmune cytopenia or autoimmune hepatitis (not recorded which). Sequencing was done on a sample of peripheral blood. The chain is assembled from TRBV27 and TRBJ2-2. Here the CDR3 is given as CASKLRWRRDTGELFF.